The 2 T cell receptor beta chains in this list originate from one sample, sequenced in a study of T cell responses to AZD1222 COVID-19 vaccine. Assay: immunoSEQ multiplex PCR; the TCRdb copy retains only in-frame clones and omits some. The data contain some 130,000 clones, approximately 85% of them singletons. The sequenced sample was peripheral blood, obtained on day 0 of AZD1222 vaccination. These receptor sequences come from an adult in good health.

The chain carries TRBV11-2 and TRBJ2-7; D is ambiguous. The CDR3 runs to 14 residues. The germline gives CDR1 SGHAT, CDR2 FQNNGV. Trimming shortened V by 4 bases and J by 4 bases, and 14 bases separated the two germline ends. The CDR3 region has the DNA TGTGCCAGCAGCTCTCCCGGGCAAGTGTACGAGCAGTACTTC. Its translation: CASSSPGQVYEQYF.

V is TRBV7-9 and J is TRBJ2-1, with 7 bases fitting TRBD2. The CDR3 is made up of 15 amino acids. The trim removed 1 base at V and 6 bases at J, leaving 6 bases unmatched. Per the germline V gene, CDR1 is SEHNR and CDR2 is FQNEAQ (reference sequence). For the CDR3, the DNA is TGTGCCAGCAGCTTAGGGGCGGGAGTGGGCAATGAGCAGTTCTTC. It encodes CASSLGAGVGNEQFF. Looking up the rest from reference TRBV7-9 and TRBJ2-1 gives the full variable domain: DTGVSQNPRHKITKRGQNVTFRCDPISEHNRLYWYRQTLGQGPEFLTYFQNEAQLEKSRLLSDRFSAERPKGSFSTLEIQRTEQGDSAMYLCASSLGAGVGNEQFFGPGTRLTVL.